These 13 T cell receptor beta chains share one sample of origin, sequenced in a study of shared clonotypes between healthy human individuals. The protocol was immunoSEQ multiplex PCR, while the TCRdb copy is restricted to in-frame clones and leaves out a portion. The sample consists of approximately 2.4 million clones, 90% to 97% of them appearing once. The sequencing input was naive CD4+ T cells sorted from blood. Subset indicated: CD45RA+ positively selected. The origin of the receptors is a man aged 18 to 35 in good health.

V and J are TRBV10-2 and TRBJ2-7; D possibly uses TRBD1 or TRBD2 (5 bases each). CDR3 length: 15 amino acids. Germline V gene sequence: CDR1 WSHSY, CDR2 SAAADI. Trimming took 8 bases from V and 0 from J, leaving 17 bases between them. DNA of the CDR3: TGCGCCAGCGGAGGATCGGGGCACAGCTCCTACGAGCAGTACTTC. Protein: CASGGSGHSSYEQYF.

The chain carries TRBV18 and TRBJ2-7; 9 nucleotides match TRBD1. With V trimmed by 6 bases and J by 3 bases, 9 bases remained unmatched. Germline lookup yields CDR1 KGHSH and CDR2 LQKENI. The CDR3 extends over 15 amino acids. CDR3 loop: CASSPAGTGRYEQYF. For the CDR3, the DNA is TGTGCCAGCTCCCCAGCCGGGACAGGGCGCTACGAGCAGTACTTC.

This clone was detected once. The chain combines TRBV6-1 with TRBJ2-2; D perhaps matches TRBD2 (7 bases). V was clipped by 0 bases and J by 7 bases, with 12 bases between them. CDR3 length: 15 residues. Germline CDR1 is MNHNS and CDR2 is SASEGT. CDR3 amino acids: CASSEAGGPNGELFF. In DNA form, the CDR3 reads TGTGCCAGCAGTGAAGCGGGGGGGCCTAACGGGGAGCTGTTTTTT.

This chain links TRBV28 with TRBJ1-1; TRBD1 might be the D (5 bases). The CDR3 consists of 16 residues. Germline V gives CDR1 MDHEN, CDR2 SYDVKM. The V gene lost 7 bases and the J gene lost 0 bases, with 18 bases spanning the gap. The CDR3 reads CASTDGGRGMNTEAFF. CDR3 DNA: TGTGCCAGCACCGACGGAGGGAGGGGTATGAACACTGAAGCTTTCTTT.

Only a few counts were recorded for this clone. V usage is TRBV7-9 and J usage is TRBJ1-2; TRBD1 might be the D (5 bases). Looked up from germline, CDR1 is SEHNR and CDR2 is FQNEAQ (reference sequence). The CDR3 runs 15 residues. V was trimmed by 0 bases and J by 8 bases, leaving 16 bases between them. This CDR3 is CASSLATQVWRGYTF. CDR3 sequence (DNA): TGTGCCAGCAGCTTAGCAACACAGGTTTGGAGGGGCTACACCTTC. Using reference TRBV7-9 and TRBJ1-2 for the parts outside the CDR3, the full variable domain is DTGVSQNPRHKITKRGQNVTFRCDPISEHNRLYWYRQTLGQGPEFLTYFQNEAQLEKSRLLSDRFSAERPKGSFSTLEIQRTEQGDSAMYLCASSLATQVWRGYTFGSGTRLTVV.

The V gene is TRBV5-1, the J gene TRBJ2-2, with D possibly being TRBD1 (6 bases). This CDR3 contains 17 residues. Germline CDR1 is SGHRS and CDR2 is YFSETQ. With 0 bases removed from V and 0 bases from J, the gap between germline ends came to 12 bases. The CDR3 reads CASSLAWGTTNTGELFF. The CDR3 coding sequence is TGCGCCAGCAGCTTGGCCTGGGGGACAACGAACACCGGGGAGCTGTTTTTT.

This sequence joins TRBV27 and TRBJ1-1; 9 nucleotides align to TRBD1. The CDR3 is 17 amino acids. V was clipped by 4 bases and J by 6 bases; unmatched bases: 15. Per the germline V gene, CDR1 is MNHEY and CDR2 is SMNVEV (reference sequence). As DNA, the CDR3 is TGTGCCAGCAGTTCCCTACGTGGACAGGGGTGGAAGTCTGAAGCTTTCTTT. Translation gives CASSSLRGQGWKSEAFF.

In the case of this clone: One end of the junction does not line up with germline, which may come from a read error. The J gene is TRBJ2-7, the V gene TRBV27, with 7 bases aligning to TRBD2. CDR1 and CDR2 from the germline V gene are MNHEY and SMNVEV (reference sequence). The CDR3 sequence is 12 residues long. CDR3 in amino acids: CASSSMASGPFF. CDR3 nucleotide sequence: TGTGCCAGCAGTTCCATGGCTAGCGGCCCATTCTTC.

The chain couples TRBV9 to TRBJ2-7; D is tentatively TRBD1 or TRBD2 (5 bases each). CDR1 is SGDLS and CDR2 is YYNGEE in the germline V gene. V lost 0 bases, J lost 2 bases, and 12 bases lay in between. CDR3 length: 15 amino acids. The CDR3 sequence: CASSVGGTTTYEQYF. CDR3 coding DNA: TGTGCCAGCAGCGTAGGGGGGACGACGACCTACGAGCAGTACTTC.

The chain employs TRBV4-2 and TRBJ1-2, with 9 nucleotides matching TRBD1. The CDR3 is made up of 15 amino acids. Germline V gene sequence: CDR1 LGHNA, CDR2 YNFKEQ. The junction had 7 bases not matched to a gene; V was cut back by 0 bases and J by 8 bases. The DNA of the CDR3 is TGTGCCAGCAGCCAAGATCAGGGGACAGGGAGCGGCTACACCTTC. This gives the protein CASSQDQGTGSGYTF.

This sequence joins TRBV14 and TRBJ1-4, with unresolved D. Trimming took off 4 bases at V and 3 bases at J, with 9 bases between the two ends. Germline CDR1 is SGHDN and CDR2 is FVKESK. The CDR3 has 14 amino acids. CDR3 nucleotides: TGTGCCAGCAGCCCTCTGGGCCCTAATGAAAAACTGTTTTTT. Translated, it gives CASSPLGPNEKLFF.

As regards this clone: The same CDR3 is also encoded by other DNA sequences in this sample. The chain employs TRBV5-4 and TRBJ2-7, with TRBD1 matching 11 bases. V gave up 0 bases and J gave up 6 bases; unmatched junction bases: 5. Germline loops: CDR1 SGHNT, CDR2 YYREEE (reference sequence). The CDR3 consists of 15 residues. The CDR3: CASSLVGTGGSEQYF. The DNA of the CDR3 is TGTGCCAGCAGCTTGGTCGGGACAGGGGGTTCCGAGCAGTACTTC.

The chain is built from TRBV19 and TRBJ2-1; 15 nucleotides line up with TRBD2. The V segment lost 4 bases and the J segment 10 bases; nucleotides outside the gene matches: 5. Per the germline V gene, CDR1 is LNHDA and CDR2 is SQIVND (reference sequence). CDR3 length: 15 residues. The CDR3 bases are TGTGCCAGTAGTAGGACTAGCGGGAGGGCAAAGGAGCAGTTCTTC. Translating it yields CASSRTSGRAKEQFF.